This T cell receptor (beta chain) was recovered during a study of blood T cell repertoires in COVID-19. Study summary: Material from acute and convalescent COVID-19 was sourced from the United States, Italy and Spain.

Self-reported history from a screening survey and questionnaire set each donor's cohort. Before being deemed recovered, Cohort 3 donors had two negative PCRs, clearance, or symptom resolution. In the original workflow: Reference gene primer amplification in the assay estimated nucleated cell counts. TCRdb keeps only in-frame clones here, not all; method: immunoSEQ multiplex PCR. V, J and clone size are taken as reported in that table, and D and trimming were inferred from the DNA itself. The sample gives about 270,000 clones, 80% to 90% of which show up once; approximately 2.5% is in the top ten. V was pared by 4 bases and J by 2 bases, with 8 bases of the junction left unmatched. The V gene's germline CDR1 is SGHNT and CDR2 YYREEE (reference sequence). This CDR3 comprises 16 residues.

The material sequenced was PBMCs or T cells enriched from blood (not recorded which). The clonotype comes from a woman younger than 35 who had recovered from COVID-19. The chain has TRBV5-4 and TRBJ1-3, with TRBD1 matching 8 bases. The CDR3 sequence: CASSPRSTGAGNTIYF. CDR3 nucleotide sequence: TGTGCCAGCAGCCCCCGATCGACAGGGGCTGGAAACACCATATATTTT.